The rows below give T cell receptor beta chains drawn from one sample of a study of identical twins. TCRdb passed the 5' RACE reads through MiXCR, listing each CDR3 protein once. The top ten hold about 0.53% of the sample, which has just over 450,000 distinct CDR3 sequences, over 12% seen once. These data were also reused for a study on yellow fever vaccine responses in identical twins.

The specimen sequenced was CD4+ T cells sorted from blood. All receptors come from a woman in her late teens or twenties in good health. Both conserved end residues are part of each CDR3.

V gene	CDR3 protein
TRBV3-1	CASSPSGLAGGEGAQYF
TRBV12-3/TRBV12-4	CASGSGGEQFF
TRBV10-3	CAISETSGGNAFTGELFF
TRBV7-6	CASSSRPQLMGKDNTGELFF
TRBV12-3/TRBV12-4	CASSFYRREEETQYF
TRBV5-6	CASSLGHREQYF
TRBV10-3	CATTSGSTRELFF
TRBV3-1	CASSHRDRGSNEQYF
TRBV12-3/TRBV12-4	CASSLNGNTEAFF
TRBV2	CATSLLRGMNTEAFF
TRBV5-1	CASSLRAGGTGELFF